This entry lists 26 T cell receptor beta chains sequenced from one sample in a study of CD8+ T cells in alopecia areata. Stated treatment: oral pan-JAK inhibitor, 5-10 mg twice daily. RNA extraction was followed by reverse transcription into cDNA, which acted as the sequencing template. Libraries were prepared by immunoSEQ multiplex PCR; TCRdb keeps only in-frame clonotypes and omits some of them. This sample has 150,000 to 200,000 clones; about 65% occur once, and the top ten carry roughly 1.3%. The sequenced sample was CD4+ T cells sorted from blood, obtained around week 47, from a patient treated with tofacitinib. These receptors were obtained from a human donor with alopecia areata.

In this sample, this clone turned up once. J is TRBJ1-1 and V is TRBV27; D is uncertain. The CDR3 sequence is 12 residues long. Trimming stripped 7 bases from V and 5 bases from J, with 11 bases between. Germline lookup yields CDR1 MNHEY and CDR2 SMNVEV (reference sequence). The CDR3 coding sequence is TGTGCCAGCAAGGCTGCTGGGACTGAAGCTTTCTTT. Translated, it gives CASKAAGTEAFF.

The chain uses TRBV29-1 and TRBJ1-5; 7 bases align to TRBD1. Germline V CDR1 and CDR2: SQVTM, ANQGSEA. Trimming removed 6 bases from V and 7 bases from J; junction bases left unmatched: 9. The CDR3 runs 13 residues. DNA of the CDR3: TGCAGCGTAGGACAGGCAGGGGAGCAGCCCCAGCATTTT. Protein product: CSVGQAGEQPQHF.

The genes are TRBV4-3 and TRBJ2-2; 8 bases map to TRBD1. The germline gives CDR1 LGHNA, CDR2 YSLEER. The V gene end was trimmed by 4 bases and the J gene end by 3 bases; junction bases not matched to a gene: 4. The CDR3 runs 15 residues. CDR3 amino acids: CASSPGQAYTGELFF. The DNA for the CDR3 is TGCGCCAGCAGCCCGGGACAGGCGTACACCGGGGAGCTGTTTTTT.

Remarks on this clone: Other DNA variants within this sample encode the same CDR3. The CDR3 DNA sequence: TGCAGCGCGGGGACAGGGGACACTGAAGCTTTCTTT. Its protein product is CSAGTGDTEAFF. The chain joins TRBV29-1 to TRBJ1-1; 10 bases line up with TRBD1. The CDR3 loop spans 12 amino acids. The germline V gene encodes CDR1 SQVTM and CDR2 ANQGSEA. Trimming cost V 7 bases and J 3 bases; bases outside gene matches: 2.

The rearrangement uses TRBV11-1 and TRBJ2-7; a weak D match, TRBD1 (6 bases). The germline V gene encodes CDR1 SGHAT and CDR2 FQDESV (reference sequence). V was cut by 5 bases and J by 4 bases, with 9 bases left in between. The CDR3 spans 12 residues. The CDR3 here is CASSSTGYEQYF. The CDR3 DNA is TGTGCCAGCAGCAGTACAGGGTACGAGCAGTACTTC.

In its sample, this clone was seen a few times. CDR3 nucleotide sequence: TGTGCCAGCAGCCAAGGACAGGGGGCGTACAATGAGCAGTTCTTC. Translating it yields CASSQGQGAYNEQFF. The rearrangement links TRBV9 to TRBJ2-1; 11 nucleotides agree with TRBD1. Trimming cost V 4 bases and J 4 bases; bases outside gene matches: 4. Germline loops: CDR1 SGDLS, CDR2 YYNGEE. This CDR3 spans 15 amino acids.

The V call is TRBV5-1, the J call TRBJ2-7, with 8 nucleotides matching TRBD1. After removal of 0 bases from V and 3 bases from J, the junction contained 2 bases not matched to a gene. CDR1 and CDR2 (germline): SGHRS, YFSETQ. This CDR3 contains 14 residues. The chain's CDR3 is CASSLGQGFYEQYF. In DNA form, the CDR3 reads TGCGCCAGCAGCTTGGGACAGGGGTTCTACGAGCAGTACTTC.

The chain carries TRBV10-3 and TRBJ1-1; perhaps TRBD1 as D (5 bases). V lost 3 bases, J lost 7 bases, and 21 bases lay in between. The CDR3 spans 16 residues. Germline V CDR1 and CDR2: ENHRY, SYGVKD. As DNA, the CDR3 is TGTGCCATCAGTGAAAAACCCCAGGACATTCATATTGAAGCTTTCTTT. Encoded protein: CAISEKPQDIHIEAFF.

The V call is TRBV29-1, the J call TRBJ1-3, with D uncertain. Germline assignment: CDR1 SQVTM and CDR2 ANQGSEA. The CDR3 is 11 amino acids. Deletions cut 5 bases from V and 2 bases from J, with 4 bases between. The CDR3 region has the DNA TGCAGCGTTAATCCTGGAAACACCATATATTTT. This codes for CSVNPGNTIYF.

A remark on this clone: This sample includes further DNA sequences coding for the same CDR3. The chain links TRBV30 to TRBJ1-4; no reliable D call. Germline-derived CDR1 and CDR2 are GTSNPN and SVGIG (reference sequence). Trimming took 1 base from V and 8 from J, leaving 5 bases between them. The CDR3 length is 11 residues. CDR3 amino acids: CAWSEGEKLFF. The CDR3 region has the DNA TGTGCCTGGAGTGAAGGGGAAAAACTGTTTTTT.

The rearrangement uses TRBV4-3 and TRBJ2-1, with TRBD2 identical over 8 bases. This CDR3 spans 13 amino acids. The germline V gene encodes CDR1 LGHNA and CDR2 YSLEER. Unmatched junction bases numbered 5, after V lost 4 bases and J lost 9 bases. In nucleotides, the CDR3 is TGCGCCAGCAGCCCAGCGGGGGTTGGTGAGCAGTTCTTC. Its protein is CASSPAGVGEQFF.

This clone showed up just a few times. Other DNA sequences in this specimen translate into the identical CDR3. The CDR3 DNA reads as TGCAGCGTGACCAGTGGGGCCAACGTCCTGACTTTC. Protein: CSVTSGANVLTF. The chain links TRBV29-1 to TRBJ2-6; D ambiguous. Germline V gene data show CDR1 as SQVTM and CDR2 as ANQGSEA. V lost 6 bases and J lost 3, with 6 bases in between. There are 12 residues in the CDR3.

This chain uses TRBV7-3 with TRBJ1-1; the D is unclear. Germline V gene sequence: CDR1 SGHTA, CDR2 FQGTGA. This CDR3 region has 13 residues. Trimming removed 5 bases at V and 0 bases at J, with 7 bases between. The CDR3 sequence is CASSLSVNTEAFF. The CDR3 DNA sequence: TGTGCCAGCAGCCTCTCCGTGAACACTGAAGCTTTCTTT. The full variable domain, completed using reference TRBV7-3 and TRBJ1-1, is GAGVSQTPSNKVTEKGKYVELRCDPISGHTALYWYRQSLGQGPEFLIYFQGTGAADDSGLPNDRFFAVRPEGSVSTLKIQRTERGDSAVYLCASSLSVNTEAFFGQGTRLTVV.

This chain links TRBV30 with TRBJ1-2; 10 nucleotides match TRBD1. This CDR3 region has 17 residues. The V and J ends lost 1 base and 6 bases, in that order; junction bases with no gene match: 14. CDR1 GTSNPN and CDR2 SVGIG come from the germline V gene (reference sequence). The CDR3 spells CAWSALNADRGTDGYTF. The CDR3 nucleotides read TGTGCCTGGAGTGCGCTTAATGCGGACAGGGGGACCGATGGCTACACCTTC. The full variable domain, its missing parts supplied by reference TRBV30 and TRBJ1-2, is SQTIHQWPATLVQPVGSPLSLECTVEGTSNPNLYWYRQAAGRGLQLLFYSVGIGQISSEVPQNLSASRPQDRQFILSSKKLLLSDSGFYLCAWSALNADRGTDGYTFGSGTRLTVV.

The CDR3 coding sequence is TGCAGCGTAAAGACAGGGGATAGGTCTTTCTTT. It specifies CSVKTGDRSFF. This chain uses TRBV29-1 with TRBJ1-1, with 8 bases aligning to TRBD1. CDR1 is SQVTM, CDR2 ANQGSEA, per germline. The CDR3 consists of 11 residues. Unmatched junction bases numbered 9, after V lost 6 bases and J lost 12 bases. Full variable domain (remainder filled in from reference TRBV29-1 and TRBJ1-1): SAVISQKPSRDICQRGTSLTIQCQVDSQVTMMFWYRQQPGQSLTLIATANQGSEATYESGFVIDKFPISRPNLTFSTLTVSNMSPEDSSIYLCSVKTGDRSFFGQGTRLTVV.

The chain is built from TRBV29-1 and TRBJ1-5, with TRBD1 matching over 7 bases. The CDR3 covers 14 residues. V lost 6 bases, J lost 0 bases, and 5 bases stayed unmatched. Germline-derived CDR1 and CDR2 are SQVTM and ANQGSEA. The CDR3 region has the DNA TGCAGCGTACAGGGGACAGATAGCAATCAGCCCCAGCATTTT. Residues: CSVQGTDSNQPQHF.

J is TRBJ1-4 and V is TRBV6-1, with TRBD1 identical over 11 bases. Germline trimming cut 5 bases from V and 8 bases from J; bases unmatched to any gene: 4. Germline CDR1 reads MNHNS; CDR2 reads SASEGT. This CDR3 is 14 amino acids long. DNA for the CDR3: TGTGCCAGCAGTCCGCGGACAGGGGGCGAAAAACTGTTTTTT. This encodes CASSPRTGGEKLFF.

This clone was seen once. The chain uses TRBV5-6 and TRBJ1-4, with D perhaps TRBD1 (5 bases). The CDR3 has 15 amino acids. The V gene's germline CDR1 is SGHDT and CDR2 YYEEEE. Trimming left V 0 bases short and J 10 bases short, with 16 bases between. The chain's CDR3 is CASSLAASPRGKLFF. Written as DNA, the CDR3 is TGTGCCAGCAGCTTGGCTGCGAGCCCGAGGGGAAAACTGTTTTTT.

The CDR3 loop is CASRLAPNTGELFF. The CDR3 coding sequence is TGTGCCAGCAGACTAGCGCCTAACACCGGGGAGCTGTTTTTT. The chain employs TRBV2 and TRBJ2-2, with 7 bases matching TRBD2. Germline V gene lookup returns CDR1 SNHLY and CDR2 FYNNEI. Trimming cost V 6 bases and J 2 bases; bases outside gene matches: 3. This CDR3 is 14 amino acids long.

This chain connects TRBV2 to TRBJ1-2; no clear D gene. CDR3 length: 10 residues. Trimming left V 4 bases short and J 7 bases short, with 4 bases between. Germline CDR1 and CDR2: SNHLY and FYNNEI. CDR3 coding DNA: TGTGCCAGCAGTGTCGGTGGCTACACCTTC. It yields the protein CASSVGGYTF.

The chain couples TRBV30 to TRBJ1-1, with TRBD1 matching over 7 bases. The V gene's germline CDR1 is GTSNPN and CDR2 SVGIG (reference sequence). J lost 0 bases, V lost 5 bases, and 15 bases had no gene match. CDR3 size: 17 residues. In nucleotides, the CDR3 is TGTGCCTGGGGAAACGGACAGGCGCGTATTATGAACACTGAAGCTTTCTTT. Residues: CAWGNGQARIMNTEAFF.

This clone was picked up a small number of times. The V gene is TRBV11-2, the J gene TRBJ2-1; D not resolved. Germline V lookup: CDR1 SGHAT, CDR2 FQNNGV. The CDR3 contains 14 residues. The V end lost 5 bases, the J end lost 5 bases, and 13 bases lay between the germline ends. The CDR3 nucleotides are TGTGCCAGCAGCCCCGACACGCTTAACAATGAGCAGTTCTTC. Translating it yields CASSPDTLNNEQFF.

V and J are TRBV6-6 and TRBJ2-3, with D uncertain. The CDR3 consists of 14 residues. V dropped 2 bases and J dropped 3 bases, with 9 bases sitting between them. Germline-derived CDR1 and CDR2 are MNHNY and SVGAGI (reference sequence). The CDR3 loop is CASSYLPATDTQYF. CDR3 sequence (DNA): TGTGCCAGCAGTTACCTTCCAGCTACAGATACGCAGTATTTT.

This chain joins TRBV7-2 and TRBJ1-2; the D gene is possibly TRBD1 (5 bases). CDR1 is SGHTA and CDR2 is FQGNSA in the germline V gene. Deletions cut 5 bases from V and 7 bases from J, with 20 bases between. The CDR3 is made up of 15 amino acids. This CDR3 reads CASSEDSRSFGGYTF. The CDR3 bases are TGTGCCAGCAGCGAAGACAGCCGGAGTTTTGGTGGCTACACCTTC.

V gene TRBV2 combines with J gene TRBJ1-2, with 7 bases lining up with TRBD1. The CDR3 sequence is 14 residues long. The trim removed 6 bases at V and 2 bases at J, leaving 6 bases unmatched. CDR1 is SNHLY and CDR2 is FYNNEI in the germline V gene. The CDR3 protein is CASSRDSTNYGYTF. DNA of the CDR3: TGTGCCAGCAGCAGGGACAGCACAAACTATGGCTACACCTTC.

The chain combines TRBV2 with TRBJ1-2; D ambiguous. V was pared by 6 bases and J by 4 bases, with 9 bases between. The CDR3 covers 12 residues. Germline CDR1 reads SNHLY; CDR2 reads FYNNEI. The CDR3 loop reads CASRRISYGYTF. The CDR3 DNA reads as TGTGCCAGCAGACGGATCAGCTATGGCTACACCTTC.